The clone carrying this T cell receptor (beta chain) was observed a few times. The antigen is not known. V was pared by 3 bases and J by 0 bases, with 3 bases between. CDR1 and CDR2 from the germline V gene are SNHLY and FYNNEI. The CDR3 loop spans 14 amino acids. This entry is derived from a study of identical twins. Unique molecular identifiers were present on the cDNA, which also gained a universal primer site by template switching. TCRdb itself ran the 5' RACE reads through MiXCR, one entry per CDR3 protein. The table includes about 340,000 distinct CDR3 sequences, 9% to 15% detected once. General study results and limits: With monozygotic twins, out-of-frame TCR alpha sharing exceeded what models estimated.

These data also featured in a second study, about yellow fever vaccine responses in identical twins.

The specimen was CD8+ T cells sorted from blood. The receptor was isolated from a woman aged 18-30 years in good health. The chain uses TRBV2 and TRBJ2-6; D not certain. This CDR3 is CASSEISGANVLTF. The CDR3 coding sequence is TGTGCCAGCAGTGAGATCTCTGGGGCCAACGTCCTGACTTTC. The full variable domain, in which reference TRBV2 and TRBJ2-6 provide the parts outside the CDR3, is EPEVTQTPSHQVTQMGQEVILRCVPISNHLYFYWYRQILGQKVEFLVSFYNNEISEKSEIFDDQFSVERPDGSNFTLKIRSTKLEDSAMYFCASSEISGANVLTFGAGSRLTVL.